What follows are 32 T cell receptor beta chains derived from one specimen sequenced in a study of blood T cell repertoires in COVID-19. Data came from immunoSEQ multiplex PCR; TCRdb stores just in-frame clones and leaves some out. This sample yields over 85,000 clones, of which 85% to 90% are seen a single time; under 3% belongs to the top ten. The sample was peripheral blood. The receptors were sampled from a man aged 45-65 years with active or convalescent COVID-19.

The V and J genes are TRBV18 and TRBJ2-5, with no clear D. V lost 2 bases to trimming and J lost 1 base, with 8 bases between them. Germline V gene lookup returns CDR1 KGHSH and CDR2 LQKENI. CDR3 length equals 14 residues. The CDR3 sequence: CASSPGATQETQYF. CDR3 DNA sequence: TGTGCCAGCTCACCAGGAGCTACCCAAGAGACCCAGTACTTC.

This clone turned up a few times. The genes are TRBV27 and TRBJ1-2; tentative D call: TRBD1 (6 bases). This CDR3 contains 13 residues. V was trimmed by 5 bases and J by 2 bases, leaving 9 bases between them. Germline loops: CDR1 MNHEY, CDR2 SMNVEV (reference sequence). The CDR3 sequence: CASSRGQNYGYTF. CDR3 nucleotides: TGTGCCAGCAGTCGCGGACAGAACTATGGCTACACCTTC.

Details on this clone: The same CDR3 arises from other DNA sequences in this sample as well. CDR3 region: CASSLEQGAGELFF. CDR3 DNA sequence: TGTGCCAGCAGCTTGGAGCAGGGGGCCGGGGAGCTGTTTTTT. The gene calls are TRBV5-4 and TRBJ2-2, with 7 bases lining up with TRBD1. Germline-derived CDR1 and CDR2 are SGHNT and YYREEE (reference sequence). The CDR3 has 14 amino acids. J gave up 6 bases and V 0 bases, and 2 bases lay outside the gene matches.

Only one count was recorded for this clone. Other nucleotide sequences in the sample specify the same CDR3. The genes are TRBV18 and TRBJ1-1; D might be TRBD1 (6 bases). The CDR3 is 14 amino acids. Germline CDR1 is KGHSH and CDR2 is LQKENI. Trimming took off 3 bases at V and 1 base at J, with 9 bases between the two ends. CDR3 sequence: CASSPLGGNTEAFF. The CDR3 region has the DNA TGTGCCAGCTCACCCCTAGGGGGGAACACTGAAGCTTTCTTT.

The chain is built from TRBV6-5 and TRBJ2-2; 9 bases map to TRBD2. This CDR3 contains 14 residues. The V gene end was trimmed by 8 bases and the J gene end by 7 bases; junction bases not matched to a gene: 8. CDR1 is MNHEY, CDR2 SVGAGI, per germline. DNA of the CDR3: TGTGCCAGCGGGCGACTAGCGGAGGGCGGGGAGCTGTTTTTT. Its translation is CASGRLAEGGELFF.

The chain's CDR3 is CASSPRETENTEAFF. CDR3 DNA sequence: TGTGCCAGCTCACCGCGGGAGACGGAGAACACTGAAGCTTTCTTT. The chain has TRBV18 and TRBJ1-1; D not certain. The germline CDR1 and CDR2 sequences are KGHSH and LQKENI. Trimming left V 3 bases short and J 1 base short, with 12 bases between. CDR3 length: 15 amino acids.

A remark on this clone: Other DNA sequences in the same sample also yield this CDR3. The chain links TRBV6-6 to TRBJ1-1; D is perhaps TRBD1 (5 bases). The CDR3 totals 12 residues. V lost 6 bases, J lost 1 base, and 6 bases lay in between. Per germline, CDR1 MNHNY and CDR2 SVGAGI (reference sequence). The CDR3 DNA sequence: TGTGCCAGCAGAGGACAGAACACTGAAGCTTTCTTT. Protein: CASRGQNTEAFF.

The CDR3 loop is CASSAGTSGNGYQETQYF. Here the CDR3 DNA reads TGTGCCAGCAGCGCCGGGACTAGCGGGAATGGGTACCAAGAGACCCAGTACTTC. The chain combines TRBV11-2 with TRBJ2-5, with 13 bases that match TRBD2. Unmatched junction bases numbered 9, after V lost 5 bases and J lost 0 bases. The CDR3 extends over 18 amino acids. CDR1 is SGHAT, CDR2 FQNNGV, per germline. Looking up the rest from reference TRBV11-2 and TRBJ2-5 gives the full variable domain: EAGVAQSPRYKIIEKRQSVAFWCNPISGHATLYWYQQILGQGPKLLIQFQNNGVVDDSQLPKDRFSAERLKGVDSTLKIQPAKLEDSAVYLCASSAGTSGNGYQETQYFGPGTRLLVL.

This clone showed up just a few times. V is TRBV10-1 and J is TRBJ2-7; 7 bases align to TRBD1. This CDR3 is built from 14 residues. Germline V gene data show CDR1 as WNHNN and CDR2 as SYGVQD (reference sequence). V was pared by 0 bases and J by 2 bases, with 1 base of the junction left unmatched. The DNA of the CDR3 is TGCGCCAGCAGTGAGTCGACAGGGCCCTACGAGCAGTACTTC. Translating it yields CASSESTGPYEQYF.

The rearrangement links TRBV5-1 to TRBJ2-1, with 9 bases that match TRBD2. V gave up 0 bases and J gave up 8 bases; unmatched junction bases: 9. Germline CDR1 and CDR2: SGHRS and YFSETQ. This CDR3 spans 16 amino acids. The CDR3 protein is CASSLDAGGPVDEQFF. The CDR3 DNA is TGCGCCAGCAGCTTGGACGCGGGGGGGCCTGTGGATGAGCAGTTCTTC.

The CDR3 sequence: CASSPLTGNTEAFF. CDR3 nucleotides: TGTGCCAGCAGTCCTCTGACAGGGAACACTGAAGCTTTCTTT. V is TRBV6-5 and J is TRBJ1-1; tentatively, D is TRBD1 (6 bases). Germline loops: CDR1 MNHEY, CDR2 SVGAGI. The CDR3 consists of 14 residues. V was cut by 5 bases and J by 1 base, with 11 bases left in between.

The V call is TRBV6-5, the J call TRBJ1-5, with TRBD1 identical over 8 bases. The CDR3 totals 15 residues. After removal of 7 bases from V and 2 bases from J, the junction contained 7 bases not matched to a gene. In germline, CDR1 is MNHEY, CDR2 SVGAGI. The CDR3 spells CASNSGGQGNQPQHF. The CDR3 bases are TGTGCCAGCAACTCTGGGGGACAGGGCAATCAGCCCCAGCATTTT.

This clone was seen only once. The chain recombines TRBV6-1 with TRBJ1-1; D might be TRBD1 (6 bases). Germline V lookup: CDR1 MNHNS, CDR2 SASEGT. Trimming removed 0 bases at V and 12 bases at J, with 20 bases between. The CDR3 covers 15 residues. The CDR3 here is CASSEAQGQRDKTFF. CDR3 nucleotides: TGTGCCAGCAGTGAAGCGCAGGGGCAGCGGGACAAAACTTTCTTT.

This clone occurred a few times. The chain carries TRBV7-7 and TRBJ2-5; 9 nucleotides align to TRBD1. Germline loops: CDR1 SSHAT, CDR2 FNYEAQ (reference sequence). With V trimmed by 5 bases and J by 0 bases, 7 bases remained unmatched. There are 16 residues in the CDR3. The CDR3 DNA reads as TGTGCCAGCAGCCCACGGGGGACAGGGTACCAAGAGACCCAGTACTTC. Encoded protein: CASSPRGTGYQETQYF.

The chain is built from TRBV29-1 and TRBJ1-1; D gene uncertain. CDR3 size: 15 residues. Trimming took 4 bases from V and 1 from J, leaving 16 bases between them. CDR1 is SQVTM and CDR2 is ANQGSEA in the germline V gene. CDR3 sequence: CSVGSSTSGNTEAFF. The CDR3 DNA follows: TGCAGCGTTGGGTCTTCTACTTCTGGGAACACTGAAGCTTTCTTT.

This chain joins TRBV4-1 and TRBJ2-1, with 14 bases that match TRBD2. This CDR3 region has 19 residues. Germline loops: CDR1 MGHRA, CDR2 YSYEKL. J gave up 3 bases and V 1 base, and 8 bases lay outside the gene matches. CDR3 coding DNA: TGCGCCAGCAGCCAAGGTCCGGGACTAGCGGGGGATCTCTACAATGAGCAGTTCTTC. This gives the protein CASSQGPGLAGDLYNEQFF.

The rearrangement uses TRBV12-2 and TRBJ2-1; the table's D call of TRBD2 was not tested on the DNA. TRBV12-2 is a pseudogene segment. The CDR3 covers 15 residues. This CDR3 reads CASRPSGGLRDEQFF. The CDR3 bases are TGTGCAAGTCGCCCCTCGGGGGGGCTTAGGGATGAGCAGTTCTTC.

J is TRBJ1-1 and V is TRBV10-1, with unresolved D. Trimming cost V 2 bases and J 3 bases, with 7 bases left between them. Germline V CDR1 and CDR2: WNHNN, SYGVQD (reference sequence). The CDR3 contains 13 residues. CDR3 DNA sequence: TGCGCCAGCAGTGAGCTGGCCTACACTGAAGCTTTCTTT. Encoded protein: CASSELAYTEAFF.

V gene TRBV27 combines with J gene TRBJ2-1, with D unclear. The germline V gene encodes CDR1 MNHEY and CDR2 SMNVEV (reference sequence). The ends were cut back, 3 bases at V and 0 bases at J, with 9 bases in the middle. The CDR3 totals 15 residues. The CDR3, as DNA: TGTGCCAGCAGTTTCTGGAGCAGCTCCTACAATGAGCAGTTCTTC. This sequence encodes CASSFWSSSYNEQFF.

This clone came up a few times. This chain links TRBV12-3 or TRBV12-4 with TRBJ1-2; 7 positions match TRBD1. The V segment lost 5 bases and the J segment 8 bases; nucleotides outside the gene matches: 5. The CDR3 is 12 residues long. CDR3 sequence (DNA): TGTGCCAGCAGTCTAGACAGGGTCGGCTACACCTTC. The encoded protein is CASSLDRVGYTF.

The chain carries TRBV29-1 and TRBJ1-4, with TRBD1 matching 7 bases. Germline V lookup: CDR1 SQVTM, CDR2 ANQGSEA. With V trimmed by 7 bases and J by 6 bases, 8 bases remained unmatched. This CDR3 spans 13 amino acids. The CDR3: CSGLGDSHEKLFF. CDR3 nucleotides: TGCAGCGGTTTAGGGGACAGTCATGAAAAACTGTTTTTT.

The rearrangement links TRBV7-2 to TRBJ1-5, with D possibly being TRBD1 (5 bases). This CDR3 contains 16 residues. CDR1 is SGHTA and CDR2 is FQGNSA in the germline V gene. The V end lost 1 base, the J end lost 7 bases, and 17 bases lay between the germline ends. CDR3 in amino acids: CASSLVGGQGGQPQHF. The DNA of the CDR3 is TGTGCCAGCAGCTTAGTAGGAGGGCAGGGTGGCCAGCCCCAGCATTTT.

This clone was observed a single time. CDR3 DNA: TGCGCCAGCAGCTTAGGCGGGGCGGGAGATACGCAGTATTTT. It yields the protein CASSLGGAGDTQYF. J is TRBJ2-3 and V is TRBV5-1, with D perhaps matching TRBD2 (6 bases). This CDR3 is 14 amino acids long. V shed 2 bases and J shed 5 bases, with 12 bases lying between them. Per the germline V gene, CDR1 is SGHRS and CDR2 is YFSETQ.

The chain joins TRBV29-1 to TRBJ2-3; D might be TRBD1 (7 bases). V was cut by 6 bases and J by 1 base, with 14 bases left in between. CDR3 size: 14 residues. CDR1 and CDR2 from the germline V gene are SQVTM and ANQGSEA. The CDR3: CSVRGEWRTDTQYF. CDR3 nucleotide sequence: TGCAGCGTCAGGGGGGAATGGCGCACAGATACGCAGTATTTT.

The chain uses TRBV5-4 and TRBJ1-2, with 10 bases aligning to TRBD1. From germline, CDR1 is SGHNT and CDR2 YYREEE (reference sequence). CDR3 length equals 16 residues. Trimming at V came to 4 bases and at J to 4 bases, leaving 10 bases not matched to a gene. CDR3 in DNA: TGTGCCAGCAGCGCCAGACAGGGGGCGACTACCTATGGCTACACCTTC. It specifies CASSARQGATTYGYTF.

The chain is built from TRBV7-6 and TRBJ2-2; 11 bases are a match to TRBD1. The CDR3 sequence is 17 residues long. Looked up from germline, CDR1 is SGHVS and CDR2 is FNYEAQ. V shed 1 base and J 0 bases; nucleotides not matched to a gene: 1. Here the CDR3 reads CASSLEGQGANTGELFF. In nucleotides, the CDR3 is TGTGCCAGCAGCTTAGAGGGACAGGGGGCGAACACCGGGGAGCTGTTTTTT.

The rearrangement uses TRBV29-1 and TRBJ1-1, with D unresolved. Trimming removed 5 bases from V and 2 bases from J, with 15 bases in between. The CDR3 spans 14 residues. Germline CDR1 SQVTM, CDR2 ANQGSEA. CDR3 amino acids: CSVKTPRKNTEAFF. Here the CDR3 DNA reads TGCAGCGTTAAAACCCCCAGGAAAAACACTGAAGCTTTCTTT.

The rearrangement uses TRBV27 and TRBJ1-1; TRBD1 agrees at 8 bases. Germline V CDR1 and CDR2: MNHEY, SMNVEV (reference sequence). CDR3 length: 12 amino acids. J lost 10 bases, V lost 4 bases, and 5 bases had no gene match. CDR3 region: CASSSQQGGAFF. DNA of the CDR3: TGTGCCAGCAGTTCCCAACAGGGGGGAGCTTTCTTT.

V and J are TRBV18 and TRBJ1-5, with a weak D call TRBD1 (5 bases). CDR1 is KGHSH and CDR2 is LQKENI in the germline V gene. V lost 2 bases to trimming and J lost 6 bases, with 14 bases between them. The CDR3 is 15 residues long. The CDR3 coding sequence is TGTGCCAGCTCACCAACCGGGGGAGCAGGTCAGCCCCAGCATTTT. Its translation is CASSPTGGAGQPQHF. Together with reference TRBV18 and TRBJ1-5, the CDR3 gives the full variable domain: NAGVMQNPRHLVRRRGQEARLRCSPMKGHSHVYWYRQLPEEGLKFMVYLQKENIIDESGMPKERFSAEFPKEGPSILRIQQVVRGDSAAYFCASSPTGGAGQPQHFGDGTRLSIL.

This sequence joins TRBV28 and TRBJ1-1; D is unclear. Germline loops: CDR1 MDHEN, CDR2 SYDVKM. This CDR3 has 12 residues. Trimming left V 4 bases short and J 11 bases short, with 14 bases between. The CDR3, as DNA: TGTGCCAGCAGTTCCTCGGGGTACGAGGCTTTCTTT. Residues: CASSSSGYEAFF.

This clone has just a few counts. Here the CDR3 DNA reads TGTGCCAGCAGCCGAAGGGGTGGCAATCAGCCCCAGCATTTT. Its protein is CASSRRGGNQPQHF. The V and J genes are TRBV5-6 and TRBJ1-5; D possibly corresponds to TRBD1 (5 bases). With 4 bases removed from V and 2 bases from J, the gap between germline ends came to 10 bases. This CDR3 comprises 14 residues. Germline CDR1 SGHDT, CDR2 YYEEEE.

The rearrangement uses TRBV19 and TRBJ1-6, with 9 nucleotides matching TRBD1. With V trimmed by 5 bases and J by 9 bases, 8 bases remained unmatched. The CDR3 covers 15 residues. Germline V gene lookup returns CDR1 LNHDA and CDR2 SQIVND (reference sequence). CDR3 sequence: CASSPRDRVGSPLHF. In DNA, the CDR3 is TGTGCCAGTAGTCCAAGGGACAGGGTCGGTTCACCCCTCCACTTT.